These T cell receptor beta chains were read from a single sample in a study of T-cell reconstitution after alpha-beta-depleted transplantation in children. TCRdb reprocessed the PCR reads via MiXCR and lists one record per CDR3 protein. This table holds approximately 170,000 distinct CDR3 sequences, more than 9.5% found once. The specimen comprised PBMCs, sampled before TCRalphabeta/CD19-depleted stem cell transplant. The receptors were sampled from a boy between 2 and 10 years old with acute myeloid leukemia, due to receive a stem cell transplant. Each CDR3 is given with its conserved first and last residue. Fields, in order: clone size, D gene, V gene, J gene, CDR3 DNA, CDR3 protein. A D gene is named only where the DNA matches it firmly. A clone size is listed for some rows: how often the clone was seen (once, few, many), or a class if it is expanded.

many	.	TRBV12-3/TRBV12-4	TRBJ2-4	TGTGCCAGCAGTTTTCTCCCACCGGGACCCCAAATGTTTCAGTACTTC	CASSFLPPGPQMFQYF
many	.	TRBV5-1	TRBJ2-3	TGCGCCAGCAGCTTGGAGGCCAGGGAAAAAGATACGCAGTATTTT	CASSLEAREKDTQYF
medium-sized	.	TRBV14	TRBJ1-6	TGTGCCAGCAGCCTCGCCGGGACCGCTAATTCACCCCTCCACTTT	CASSLAGTANSPLHF
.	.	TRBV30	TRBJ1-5	TGTGCCTGGGGTGCCTTGGGGGGTCAGCCCCAGCATTTT	CAWGALGGQPQHF
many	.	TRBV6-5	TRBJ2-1	TGTGCCAGCGGGACTTCCGGGGGTACCCGGTTCTTC	CASGTSGGTRFF
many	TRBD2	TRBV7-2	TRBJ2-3	TGTGCCAGCAGCTTGGCGGGGGGGCCTTACGTTACGCAGTATTTT	CASSLAGGPYVTQYF
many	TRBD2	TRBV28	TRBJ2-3	TGTGCCGCTGGAGCGGGAAGCACAGATACGCAGTATTTT	CAAGAGSTDTQYF
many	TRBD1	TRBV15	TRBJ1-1	TGTGCCACCAGCAGAGACTATCAGGGGGTTCGAGCTTTCTTT	CATSRDYQGVRAFF
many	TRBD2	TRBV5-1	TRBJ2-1	TGCGCCAGCAGCTTTCGGGAGGACGTACCCTACAATGAGCAGTTCTTC	CASSFREDVPYNEQFF
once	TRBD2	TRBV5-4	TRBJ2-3	TGTGCCAGCAGCTTACCACTAGCGGGGGGGACAGATACGCAGTATTTT	CASSLPLAGGTDTQYF
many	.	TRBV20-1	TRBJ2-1	TGCAGTGCCCCCTGGACAGCCCGAAACAATGAGCAGTTCTTC	CSAPWTARNNEQFF
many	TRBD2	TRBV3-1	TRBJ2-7	TGTGCCAGCAGCCAAGCGACTAGCGGATCCTACGAGCAGTACTTC	CASSQATSGSYEQYF
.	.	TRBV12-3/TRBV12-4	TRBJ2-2	TGTGCCAGCAGTTCCTTTCAGCTCACCGGGGAGCTGTTTTTT	CASSSFQLTGELFF
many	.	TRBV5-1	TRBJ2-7	TGCGCCAGCAGCTTGGGGGCGAGTGGCCTCAGAGCCTACGAGCAGTACTTC	CASSLGASGLRAYEQYF
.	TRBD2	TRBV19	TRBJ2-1	TGTGCCAGCCGAAGACAGGGACTAGCGGGAGGGAATGAGCAGTTCTTC	CASRRQGLAGGNEQFF
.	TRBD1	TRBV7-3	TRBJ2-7	TGTGCCAGCAGCGATAACCCGACAGGGTGGAGCGAGCAGTACTTC	CASSDNPTGWSEQYF
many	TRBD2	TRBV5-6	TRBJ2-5	TGTGCCAGCAGCCGAGCGGGGAAAGAGACCCAGTACTTC	CASSRAGKETQYF